The rows below give T cell receptor beta chains drawn from one sample of a study of post-analysis software for immune sequencing data. TCRdb used MiXCR to reprocess the PCR reads, holding one entry per CDR3 protein. The sample contains approximately 360,000 distinct CDR3 sequences, around 33% of which appear only once. Material for sequencing was blood. The origin of the receptors is a girl aged 10-17 years with multiple sclerosis. The conserved cysteine and the conserved F or W are not part of the CDR3 here.

V	length	CDR3
TRBV5-1	13	ASSLSGLVVAEQF
TRBV7-2	14	ASELAGGLSTDTQY
TRBV27	12	ASSSYNGAEGYT
TRBV24-1	13	ATSVQNRGHYEQY
TRBV29-1	9	TFERGYGYT
TRBV6-5	9	AGSYRLEAF
TRBV5-1	13	ASSLARQVNTEAF
TRBV7-2	13	ASSLGQGNNQPQH
TRBV6-5	13	ASTPDRGVYNEQF
TRBV12-3/TRBV12-4	18	ASSPGRSGLRRYSNQPQH
TRBV20-1	13	SAWGRGPGGTEAF
TRBV7-3	14	ASSLQGKSSYNEQF
TRBV15	13	ATSAGQGISYEQY
TRBV12-3/TRBV12-4	13	ASSLLLSGQRGYT
TRBV12-3/TRBV12-4	13	ASTSGFQNADTQY
TRBV6-1	13	ATSPPTGKGSPLH
TRBV15	12	ATSTSDRAHGYT
TRBV7-2	13	ASSSGQGAHNEQF
TRBV9	12	ASSVRSWDTEAF
TRBV9	14	ASSVGRDGLTDTQY
TRBV18	13	ASSPGRGLDNEQF
TRBV21-1	14	ASSVRALGGTDTQY
TRBV20-1	11	SARYQALYGYT
TRBV2	13	ASSGQAPGHSPLH
TRBV6-2/TRBV6-3	14	ASRGQGRSGANVLT
TRBV7-2	13	ASSFILAGQETQY
TRBV29-1	11	STDVGMNTEAF
TRBV10-3	9	AISAGTEAF
TRBV11-2	14	ASSSLRQSSYNEQF
TRBV4-1	15	ASSQVLTGPGYQPQH
TRBV12-3/TRBV12-4	10	ASSQSGDTQY
TRBV20-1	10	SAPYGTYGYT
TRBV20-1	14	SARDRRGSSYNEQF
TRBV19	14	ASMVQIRSGANVLT
TRBV5-1	14	ASSFQGGENTGELF
TRBV6-5	13	ASSRGQTSYNEQF
TRBV6-1	12	ASSEFGGIREQF
TRBV7-6	12	ASSSWDRDTEAF
TRBV20-1	11	SASTQSTGTQY
TRBV28	13	ASAFRDRYPYEQY
TRBV6-6	14	ASSPSQDFSNQPQH
TRBV4-1	13	ASGASGVFTDTQY
TRBV5-1	11	ASSYLGDNEQF
TRBV5-1	13	ASSFDRPYKETQY
TRBV10-1	13	ASSESRTGRNEQY
TRBV5-1	10	ASSPPQETQY
TRBV5-1	12	ASSLQGTTDTQY
TRBV6-4	12	ASRRQWVTDEQY
TRBV6-5	14	ASSYSGGPTTYGYT
TRBV28	14	ASSSGTGRGTDTQY
TRBV5-1	13	ASSRQESFSYEQY
TRBV20-1	8	SAIWETQY
TRBV7-9	13	ASSQKTGQGLGYT
TRBV6-5	16	ASSYSMGSGGHTGELF
TRBV12-3/TRBV12-4	11	ASSSYRDSEQF
TRBV6-5	11	TSKSDSNTEAF
TRBV2	14	ASSEYKDRGPYGYT
TRBV4-1	16	ASSQDRLAGGIQETQY
TRBV6-2/TRBV6-3	13	ASSPVERGGNEQF
TRBV29-1	11	SVQGASNYGYT